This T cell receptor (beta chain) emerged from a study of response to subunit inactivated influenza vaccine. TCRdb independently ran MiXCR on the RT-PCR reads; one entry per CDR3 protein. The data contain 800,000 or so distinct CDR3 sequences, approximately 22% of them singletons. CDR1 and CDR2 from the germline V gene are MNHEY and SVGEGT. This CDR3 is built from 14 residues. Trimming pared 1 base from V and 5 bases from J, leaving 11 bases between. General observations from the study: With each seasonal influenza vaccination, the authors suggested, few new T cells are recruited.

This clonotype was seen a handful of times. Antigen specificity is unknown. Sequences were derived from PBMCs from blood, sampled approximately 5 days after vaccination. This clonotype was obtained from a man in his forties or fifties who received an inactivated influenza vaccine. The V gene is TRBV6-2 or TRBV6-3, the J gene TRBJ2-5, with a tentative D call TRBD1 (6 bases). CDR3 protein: CASSYWQGMETQYF. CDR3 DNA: TGTGCCAGCAGTTACTGGCAGGGGATGGAGACCCAGTACTTC.